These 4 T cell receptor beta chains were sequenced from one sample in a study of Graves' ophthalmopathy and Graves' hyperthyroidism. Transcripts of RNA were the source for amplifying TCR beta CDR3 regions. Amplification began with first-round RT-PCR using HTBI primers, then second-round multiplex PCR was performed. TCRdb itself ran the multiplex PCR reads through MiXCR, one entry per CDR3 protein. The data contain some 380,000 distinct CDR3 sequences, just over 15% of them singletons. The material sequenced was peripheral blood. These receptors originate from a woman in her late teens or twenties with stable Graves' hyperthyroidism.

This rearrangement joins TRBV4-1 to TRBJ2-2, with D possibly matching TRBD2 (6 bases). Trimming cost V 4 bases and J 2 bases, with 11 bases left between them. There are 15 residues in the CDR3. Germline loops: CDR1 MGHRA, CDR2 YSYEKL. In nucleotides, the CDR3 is TGCGCCAGCAGCCTGACTAGTCTTAACACCGGGGAGCTGTTTTTT. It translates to CASSLTSLNTGELFF.

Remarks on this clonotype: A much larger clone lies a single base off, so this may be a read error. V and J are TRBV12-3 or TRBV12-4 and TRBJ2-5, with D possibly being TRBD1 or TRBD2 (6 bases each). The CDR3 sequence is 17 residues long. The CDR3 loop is CASSQYVGGNSQGTQYF. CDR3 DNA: TGTGCCAGCAGCCAATACGTGGGGGGCAATTCACAAGGGACCCAGTACTTC.

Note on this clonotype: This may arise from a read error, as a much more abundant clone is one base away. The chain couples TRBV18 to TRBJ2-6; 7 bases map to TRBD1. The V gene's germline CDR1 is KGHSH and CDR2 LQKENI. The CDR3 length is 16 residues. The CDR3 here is CASSPTGWEGANVLSF. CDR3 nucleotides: TGTGCCAGCTCACCGACAGGGTGGGAAGGGGCCAACGTCCTGAGTTTC.

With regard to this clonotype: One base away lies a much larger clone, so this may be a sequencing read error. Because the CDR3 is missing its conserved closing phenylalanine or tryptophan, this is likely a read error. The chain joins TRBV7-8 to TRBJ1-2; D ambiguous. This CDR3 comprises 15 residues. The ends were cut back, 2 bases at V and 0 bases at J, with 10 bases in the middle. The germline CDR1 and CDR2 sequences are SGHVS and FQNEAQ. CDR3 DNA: TGTGCCAGCAGCTTAACGAGGGCTGCTAACTATGGCTACACCGTC. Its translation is CASSLTRAANYGYTV.